The present entry profiles one TCR beta chain with its context. The entry originates in a study of T-cell reconstitution after alpha-beta-depleted transplantation in children. Unique molecular identifiers tagged the TCRbeta library. TCRdb used MiXCR to reprocess the PCR reads, holding one entry per CDR3 protein. This sample has almost 400,000 distinct CDR3 sequences; roughly 22% occur once, and the top ten carry approximately 3.9%. The CDR3 runs 15 residues. Trimming pared 6 bases from V and 0 bases from J, leaving 14 bases between. The material sequenced was PBMCs from the stem cell graft donor, taken from the stem cell graft. The TCR comes from a human donor who donated a stem cell graft to a child with acute myeloid leukemia. The genes are TRBV12-3 or TRBV12-4 and TRBJ2-5; D not certain. The CDR3 sequence is CASRARSENQETQYF. The CDR3 nucleotides read TGTGCCAGCAGGGCCCGATCCGAGAACCAAGAGACCCAGTACTTC.